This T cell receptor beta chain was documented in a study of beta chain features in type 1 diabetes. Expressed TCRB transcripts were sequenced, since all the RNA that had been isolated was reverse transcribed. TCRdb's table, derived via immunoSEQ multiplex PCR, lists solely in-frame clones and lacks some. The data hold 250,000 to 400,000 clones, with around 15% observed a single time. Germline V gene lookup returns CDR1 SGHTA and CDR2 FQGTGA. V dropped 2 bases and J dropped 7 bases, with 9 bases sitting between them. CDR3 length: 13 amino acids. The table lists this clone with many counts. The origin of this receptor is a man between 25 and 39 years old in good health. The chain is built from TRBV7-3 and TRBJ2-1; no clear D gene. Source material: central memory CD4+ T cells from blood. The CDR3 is CASSLGLLNEQFF. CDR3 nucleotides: TGTGCCAGCAGCTTAGGCCTTTTGAATGAGCAGTTCTTC.